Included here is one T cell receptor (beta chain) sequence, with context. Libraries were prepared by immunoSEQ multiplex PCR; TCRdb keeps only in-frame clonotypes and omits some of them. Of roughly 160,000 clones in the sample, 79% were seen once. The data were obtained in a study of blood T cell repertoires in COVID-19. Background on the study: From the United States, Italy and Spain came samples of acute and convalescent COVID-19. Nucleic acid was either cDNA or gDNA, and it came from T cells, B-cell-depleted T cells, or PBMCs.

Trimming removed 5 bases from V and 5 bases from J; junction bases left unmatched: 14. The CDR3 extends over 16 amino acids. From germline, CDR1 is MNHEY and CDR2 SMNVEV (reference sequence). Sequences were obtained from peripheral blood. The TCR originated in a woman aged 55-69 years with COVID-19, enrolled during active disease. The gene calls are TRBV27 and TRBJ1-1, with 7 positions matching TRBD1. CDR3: CASSIVGTEINTEAFF. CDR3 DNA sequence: TGTGCCAGCAGTATCGTGGGGACAGAAATAAATACTGAAGCTTTCTTT.